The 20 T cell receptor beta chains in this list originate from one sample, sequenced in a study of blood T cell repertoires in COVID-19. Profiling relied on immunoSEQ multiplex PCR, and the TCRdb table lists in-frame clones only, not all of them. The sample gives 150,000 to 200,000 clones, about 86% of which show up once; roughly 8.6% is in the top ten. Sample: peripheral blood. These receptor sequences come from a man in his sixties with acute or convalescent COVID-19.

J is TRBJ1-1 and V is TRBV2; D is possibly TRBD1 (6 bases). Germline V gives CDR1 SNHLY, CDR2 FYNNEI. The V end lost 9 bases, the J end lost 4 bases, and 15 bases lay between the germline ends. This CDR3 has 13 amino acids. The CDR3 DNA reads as TGTGCCAGTTACCGGGACATCGGCACTGAAGCTTTCTTT. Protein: CASYRDIGTEAFF.

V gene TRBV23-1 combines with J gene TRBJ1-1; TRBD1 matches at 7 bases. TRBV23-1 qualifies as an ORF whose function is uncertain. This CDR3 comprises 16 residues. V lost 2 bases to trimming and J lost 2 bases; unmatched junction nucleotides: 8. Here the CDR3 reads CASSQLHGTANTEAFF. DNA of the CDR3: TGCGCCAGCAGTCAACTACACGGGACAGCTAACACTGAAGCTTTCTTT.

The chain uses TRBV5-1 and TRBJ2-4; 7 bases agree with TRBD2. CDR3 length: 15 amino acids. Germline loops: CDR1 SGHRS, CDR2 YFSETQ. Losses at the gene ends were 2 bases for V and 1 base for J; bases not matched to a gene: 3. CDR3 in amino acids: CASSLGGSAKNIQYF. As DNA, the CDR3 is TGCGCCAGCAGCTTAGGCGGGAGTGCCAAAAACATTCAGTACTTC.

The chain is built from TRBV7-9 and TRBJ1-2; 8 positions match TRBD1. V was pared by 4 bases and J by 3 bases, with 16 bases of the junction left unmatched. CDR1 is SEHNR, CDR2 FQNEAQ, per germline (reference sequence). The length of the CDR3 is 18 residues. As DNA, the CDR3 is TGTGCCAGCAGCTCTTGGGGCCTCCAGGACAGGGAACACTATGGCTACACCTTC. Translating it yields CASSSWGLQDREHYGYTF.

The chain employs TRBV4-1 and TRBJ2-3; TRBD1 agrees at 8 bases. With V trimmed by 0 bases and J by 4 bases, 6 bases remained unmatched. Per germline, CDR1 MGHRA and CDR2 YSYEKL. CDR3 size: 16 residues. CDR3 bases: TGCGCCAGCAGCCAAGATTGGCAGGGGGCTGCAGATACGCAGTATTTT. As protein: CASSQDWQGAADTQYF.

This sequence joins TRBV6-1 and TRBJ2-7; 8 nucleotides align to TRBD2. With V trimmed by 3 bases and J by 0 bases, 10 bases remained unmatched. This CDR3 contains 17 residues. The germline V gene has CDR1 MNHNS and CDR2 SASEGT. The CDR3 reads CASSEPRTTSASYEQYF. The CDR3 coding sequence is TGTGCCAGCAGTGAGCCCAGAACGACTAGCGCCTCCTACGAGCAGTACTTC.

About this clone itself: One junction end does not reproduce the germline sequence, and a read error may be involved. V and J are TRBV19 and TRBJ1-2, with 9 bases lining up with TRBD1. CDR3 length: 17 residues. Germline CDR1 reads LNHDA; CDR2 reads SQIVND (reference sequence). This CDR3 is CATSSTTAQGAKYGYTF. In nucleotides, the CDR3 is TGTGCCACCTCCTCTACGACGGCACAGGGGGCTAAATATGGCTACACCTTC.

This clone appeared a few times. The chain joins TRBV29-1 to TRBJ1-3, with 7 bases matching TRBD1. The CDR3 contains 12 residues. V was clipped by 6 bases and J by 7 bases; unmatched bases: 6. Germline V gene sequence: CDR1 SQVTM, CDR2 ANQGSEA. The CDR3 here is CSVLTGYNTIYF. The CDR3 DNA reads TGCAGCGTGCTGACAGGGTACAACACCATATATTTT.

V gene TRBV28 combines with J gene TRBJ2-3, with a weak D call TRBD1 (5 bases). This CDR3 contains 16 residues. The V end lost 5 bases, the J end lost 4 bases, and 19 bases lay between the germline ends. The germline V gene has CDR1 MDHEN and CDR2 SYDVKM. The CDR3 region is CASSPAQWGWPDTQYF. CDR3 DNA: TGTGCCAGCAGTCCCGCGCAATGGGGCTGGCCAGATACGCAGTATTTT.

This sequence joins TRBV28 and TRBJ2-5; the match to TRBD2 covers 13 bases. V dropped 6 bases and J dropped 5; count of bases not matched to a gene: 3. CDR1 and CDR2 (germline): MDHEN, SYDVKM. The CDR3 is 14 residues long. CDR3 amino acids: CASRTSGRLETQYF. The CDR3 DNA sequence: TGTGCCAGCAGGACTAGCGGGAGGTTGGAGACCCAGTACTTC.

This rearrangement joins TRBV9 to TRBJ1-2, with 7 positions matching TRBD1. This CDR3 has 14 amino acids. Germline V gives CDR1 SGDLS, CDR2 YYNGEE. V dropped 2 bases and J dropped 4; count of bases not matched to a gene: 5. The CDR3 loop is CASSVGQPIYGYTF. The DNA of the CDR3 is TGTGCCAGCAGCGTGGGACAGCCCATCTATGGCTACACCTTC.

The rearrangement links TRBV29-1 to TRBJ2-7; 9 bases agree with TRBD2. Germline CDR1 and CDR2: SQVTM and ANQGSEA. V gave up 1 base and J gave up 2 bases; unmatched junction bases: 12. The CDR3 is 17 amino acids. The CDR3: CSVEGSRTSVGTYEQYF. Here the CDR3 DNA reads TGCAGCGTTGAAGGGAGTCGGACTAGCGTAGGTACCTACGAGCAGTACTTC.

The DNA of the CDR3 is TGTGCCAGCAGAGCTACAGGGGGCGGGAGGGAGACCCAGTACTTC. It is translated as CASRATGGGRETQYF. V gene TRBV6-5 combines with J gene TRBJ2-5; perhaps TRBD1 as D (9 bases). The CDR3 spans 15 residues. Per the germline V gene, CDR1 is MNHEY and CDR2 is SVGAGI. Trimming stripped 6 bases from V and 5 bases from J, with 19 bases between.

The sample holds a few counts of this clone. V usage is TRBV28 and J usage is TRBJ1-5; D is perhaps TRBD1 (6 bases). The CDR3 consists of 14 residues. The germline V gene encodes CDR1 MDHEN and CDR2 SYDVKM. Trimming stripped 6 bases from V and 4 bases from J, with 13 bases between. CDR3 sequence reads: CASRKQGANQPQHF. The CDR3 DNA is TGTGCCAGCAGGAAACAGGGAGCAAATCAGCCCCAGCATTTT.

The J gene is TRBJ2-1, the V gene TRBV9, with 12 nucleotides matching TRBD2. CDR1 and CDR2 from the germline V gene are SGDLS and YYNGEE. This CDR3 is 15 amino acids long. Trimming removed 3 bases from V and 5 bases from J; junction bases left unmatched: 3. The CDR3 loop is CASSATSGGNNEQFF. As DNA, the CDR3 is TGTGCCAGCAGCGCTACTAGCGGGGGGAACAATGAGCAGTTCTTC.

The CDR3 spells CAWTRDGAYEQYF. Here the CDR3 DNA reads TGTGCCTGGACCAGAGACGGGGCCTACGAGCAGTACTTC. This chain links TRBV30 with TRBJ2-7; TRBD2 might be the D (5 bases). This CDR3 is 13 amino acids long. Germline V lookup: CDR1 GTSNPN, CDR2 SVGIG (reference sequence). V was clipped by 4 bases and J by 2 bases, with 12 bases between them.

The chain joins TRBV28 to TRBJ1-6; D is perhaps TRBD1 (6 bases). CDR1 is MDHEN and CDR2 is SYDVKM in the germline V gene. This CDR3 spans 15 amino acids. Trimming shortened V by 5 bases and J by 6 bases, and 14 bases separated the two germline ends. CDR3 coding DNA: TGTGCCAGCAGTCCCGGGGGGGCGGGTAATTCACCCCTCCACTTT. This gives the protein CASSPGGAGNSPLHF. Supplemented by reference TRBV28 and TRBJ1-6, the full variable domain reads DVKVTQSSRYLVKRTGEKVFLECVQDMDHENMFWYRQDPGLGLRLIYFSYDVKMKEKGDIPEGYSVSREKKERFSLILESASTNQTSMYLCASSPGGAGNSPLHFGNGTRLTVT.

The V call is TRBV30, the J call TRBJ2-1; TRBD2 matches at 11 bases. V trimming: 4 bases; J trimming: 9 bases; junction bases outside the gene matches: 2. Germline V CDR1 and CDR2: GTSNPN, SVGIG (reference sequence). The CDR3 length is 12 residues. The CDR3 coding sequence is TGTGCCTGGACTAGCGGGAGGAGTGAGCAGTTCTTC. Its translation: CAWTSGRSEQFF.

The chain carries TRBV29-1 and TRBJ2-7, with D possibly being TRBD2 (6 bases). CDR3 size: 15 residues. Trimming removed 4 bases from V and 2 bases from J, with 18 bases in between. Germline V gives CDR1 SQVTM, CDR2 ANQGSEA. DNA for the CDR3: TGCAGCGTTGGGCCCCCAGGAGGGGCCACCTACGAGCAGTACTTC. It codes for CSVGPPGGATYEQYF.

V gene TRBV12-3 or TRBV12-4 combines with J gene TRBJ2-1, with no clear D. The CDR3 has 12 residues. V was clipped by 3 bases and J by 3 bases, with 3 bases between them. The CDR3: CASSFNYNEQFF. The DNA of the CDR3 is TGTGCCAGCAGTTTCAACTACAATGAGCAGTTCTTC.